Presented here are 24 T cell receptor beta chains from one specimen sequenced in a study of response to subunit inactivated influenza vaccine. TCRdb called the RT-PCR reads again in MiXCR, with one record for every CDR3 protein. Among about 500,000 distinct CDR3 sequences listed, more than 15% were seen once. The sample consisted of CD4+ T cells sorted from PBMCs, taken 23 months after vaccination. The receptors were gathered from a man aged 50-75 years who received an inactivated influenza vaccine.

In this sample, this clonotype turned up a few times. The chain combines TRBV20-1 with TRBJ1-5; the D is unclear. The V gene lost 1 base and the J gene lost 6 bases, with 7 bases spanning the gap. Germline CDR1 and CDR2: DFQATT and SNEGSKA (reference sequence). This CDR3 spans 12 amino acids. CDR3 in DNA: TGCAGTGCTAGAGCCACAAGTCAGCCCCAGCATTTT. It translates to CSARATSQPQHF.

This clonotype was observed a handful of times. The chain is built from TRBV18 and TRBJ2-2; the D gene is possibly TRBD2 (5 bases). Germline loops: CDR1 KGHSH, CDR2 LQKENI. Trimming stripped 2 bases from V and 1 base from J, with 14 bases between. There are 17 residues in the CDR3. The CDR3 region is CASSPAVSAKNTGELFF. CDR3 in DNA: TGTGCCAGCTCACCAGCTGTTAGCGCGAAGAACACCGGGGAGCTGTTTTTT.

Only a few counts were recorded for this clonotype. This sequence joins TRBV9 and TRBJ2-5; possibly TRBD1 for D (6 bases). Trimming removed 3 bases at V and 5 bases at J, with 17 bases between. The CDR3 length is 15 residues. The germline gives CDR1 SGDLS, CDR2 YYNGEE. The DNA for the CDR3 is TGTGCCAGCAGCGACTCGACAGGATCTTGGGAGACCCAGTACTTC. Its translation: CASSDSTGSWETQYF.

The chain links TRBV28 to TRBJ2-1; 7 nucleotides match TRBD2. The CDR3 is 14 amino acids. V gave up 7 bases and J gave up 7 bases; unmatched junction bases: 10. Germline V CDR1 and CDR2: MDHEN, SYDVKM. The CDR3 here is CASKPSGGWNEQFF. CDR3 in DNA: TGTGCCAGCAAACCTTCGGGAGGATGGAATGAGCAGTTCTTC.

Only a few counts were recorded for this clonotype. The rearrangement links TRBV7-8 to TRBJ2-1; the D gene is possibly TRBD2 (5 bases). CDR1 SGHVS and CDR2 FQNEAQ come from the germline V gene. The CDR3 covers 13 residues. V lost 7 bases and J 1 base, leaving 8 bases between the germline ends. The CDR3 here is CASTRRSYNEQFF. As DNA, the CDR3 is TGTGCCAGCACCCGGAGGTCCTACAATGAGCAGTTCTTC.

Written as DNA, the CDR3 is TGTGCCACCGGAGGACAGGCCCCAGATACGCAGTATTTT. It translates to CATGGQAPDTQYF. The rearrangement joins TRBV24-1 to TRBJ2-3; the match to TRBD1 covers 7 bases. The CDR3 covers 13 residues. CDR1 and CDR2 from the germline V gene are KGHDR and SFDVKD. V trimming: 9 bases; J trimming: 4 bases; junction bases outside the gene matches: 6.

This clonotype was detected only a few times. In DNA form, the CDR3 reads TGTGCCAGCAAGAGACAGGCTCTTAACAATGAGCAGTTCTTC. It is translated as CASKRQALNNEQFF. The chain couples TRBV12-3 or TRBV12-4 to TRBJ2-1, with D maybe TRBD1 (6 bases). Trimming left V 7 bases short and J 5 bases short, with 15 bases between. The CDR3 has 14 residues.

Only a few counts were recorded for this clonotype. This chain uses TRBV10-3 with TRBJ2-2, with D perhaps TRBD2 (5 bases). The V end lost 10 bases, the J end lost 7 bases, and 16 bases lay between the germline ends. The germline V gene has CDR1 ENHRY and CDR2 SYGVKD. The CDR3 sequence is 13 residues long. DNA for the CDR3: TGTGCCACGTTAAACGGAGCGGTCGGGGAGCTGTTTTTT. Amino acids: CATLNGAVGELFF.

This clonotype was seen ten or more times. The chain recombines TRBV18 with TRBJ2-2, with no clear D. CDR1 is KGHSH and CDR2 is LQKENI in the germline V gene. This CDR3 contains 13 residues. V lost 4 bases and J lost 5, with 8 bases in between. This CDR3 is CASSLTGTGELFF. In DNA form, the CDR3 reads TGTGCCAGCTCACTGACTGGAACCGGGGAGCTGTTTTTT.

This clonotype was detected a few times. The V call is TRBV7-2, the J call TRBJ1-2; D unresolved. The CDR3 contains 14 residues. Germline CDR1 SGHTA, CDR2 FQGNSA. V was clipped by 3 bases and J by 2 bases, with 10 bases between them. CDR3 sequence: CASSFTRLNYGYTF. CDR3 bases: TGTGCCAGCAGCTTCACCAGGCTAAACTATGGCTACACCTTC.

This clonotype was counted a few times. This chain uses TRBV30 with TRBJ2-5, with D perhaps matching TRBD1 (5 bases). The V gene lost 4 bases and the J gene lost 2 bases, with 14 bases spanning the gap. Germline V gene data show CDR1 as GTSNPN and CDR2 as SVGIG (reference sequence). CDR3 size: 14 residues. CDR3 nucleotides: TGTGCCTGGATGAAGACAGCCTTTCAAGAGACCCAGTACTTC. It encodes CAWMKTAFQETQYF.

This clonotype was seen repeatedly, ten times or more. The CDR3, as DNA: TGTGCCATCAGTGATGGCAGCGGGAGGGTCACCGGGGAGCTGTTTTTT. Translated, it gives CAISDGSGRVTGELFF. This chain connects TRBV10-3 to TRBJ2-2; 10 nucleotides align to TRBD2. Trimming took 3 bases from V and 4 from J; bases not matched to a gene: 5. The CDR3 is made up of 16 amino acids. CDR1 is ENHRY and CDR2 is SYGVKD in the germline V gene.

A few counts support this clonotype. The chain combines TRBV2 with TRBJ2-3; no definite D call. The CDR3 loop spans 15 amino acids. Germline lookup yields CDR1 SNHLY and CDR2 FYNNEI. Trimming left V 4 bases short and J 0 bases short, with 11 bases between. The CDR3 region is CASSAGSGSTDTQYF. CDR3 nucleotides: TGTGCCAGCAGTGCCGGGTCTGGGAGCACAGATACGCAGTATTTT. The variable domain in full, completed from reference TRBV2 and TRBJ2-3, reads EPEVTQTPSHQVTQMGQEVILRCVPISNHLYFYWYRQILGQKVEFLVSFYNNEISEKSEIFDDQFSVERPDGSNFTLKIRSTKLEDSAMYFCASSAGSGSTDTQYFGPGTRLTVL.

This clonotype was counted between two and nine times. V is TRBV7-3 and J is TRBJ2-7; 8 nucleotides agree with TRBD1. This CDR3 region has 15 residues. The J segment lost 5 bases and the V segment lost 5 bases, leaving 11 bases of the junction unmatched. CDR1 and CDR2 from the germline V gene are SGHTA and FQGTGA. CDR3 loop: CASSQTGTGNDEQYF. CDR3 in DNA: TGTGCCAGCAGCCAAACCGGGACAGGTAACGACGAGCAGTACTTC.

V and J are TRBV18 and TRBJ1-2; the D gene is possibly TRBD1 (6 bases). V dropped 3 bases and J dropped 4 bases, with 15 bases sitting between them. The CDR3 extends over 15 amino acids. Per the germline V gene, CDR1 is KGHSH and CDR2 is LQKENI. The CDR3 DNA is TGTGCCAGCTCACCCCCGGAACAGGGACCCTATGGCTACACCTTC. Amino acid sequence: CASSPPEQGPYGYTF. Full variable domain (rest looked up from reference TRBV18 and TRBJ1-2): NAGVMQNPRHLVRRRGQEARLRCSPMKGHSHVYWYRQLPEEGLKFMVYLQKENIIDESGMPKERFSAEFPKEGPSILRIQQVVRGDSAAYFCASSPPEQGPYGYTFGSGTRLTVV.

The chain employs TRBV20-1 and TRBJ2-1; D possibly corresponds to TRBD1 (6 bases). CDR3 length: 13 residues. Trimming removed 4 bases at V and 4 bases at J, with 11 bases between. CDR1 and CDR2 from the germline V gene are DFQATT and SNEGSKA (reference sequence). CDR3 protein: CSATRQEYNEQFF. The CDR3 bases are TGCAGTGCTACCCGACAGGAGTACAATGAGCAGTTCTTC.

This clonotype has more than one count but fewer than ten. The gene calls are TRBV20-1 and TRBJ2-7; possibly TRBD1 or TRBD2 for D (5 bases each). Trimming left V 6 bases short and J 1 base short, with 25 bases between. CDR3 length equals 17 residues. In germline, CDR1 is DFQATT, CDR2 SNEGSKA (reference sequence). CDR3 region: CSANGAPSSVSSYEQYF. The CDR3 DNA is TGCAGTGCCAACGGGGCGCCTAGCAGCGTTAGTTCCTACGAGCAGTACTTC.

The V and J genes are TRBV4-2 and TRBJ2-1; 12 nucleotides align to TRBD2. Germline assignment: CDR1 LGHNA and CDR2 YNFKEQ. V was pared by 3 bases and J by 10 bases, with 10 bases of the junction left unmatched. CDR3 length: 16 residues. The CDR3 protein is CASSQTGTSGRLEQFF. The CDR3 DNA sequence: TGTGCCAGCAGCCAGACTGGGACTAGCGGGCGGTTGGAGCAGTTCTTC.

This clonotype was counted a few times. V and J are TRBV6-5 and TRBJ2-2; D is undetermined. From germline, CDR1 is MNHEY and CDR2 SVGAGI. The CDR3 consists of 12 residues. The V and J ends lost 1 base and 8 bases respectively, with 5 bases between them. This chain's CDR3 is CASSYFGGELFF. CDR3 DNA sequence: TGTGCCAGCAGTTACTTTGGAGGGGAGCTGTTTTTT.

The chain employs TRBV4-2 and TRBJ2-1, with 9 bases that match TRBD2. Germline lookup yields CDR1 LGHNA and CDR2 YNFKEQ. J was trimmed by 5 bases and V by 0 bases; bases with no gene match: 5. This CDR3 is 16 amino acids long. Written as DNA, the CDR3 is TGTGCCAGCAGCCAAGAGGGGGGACTAGCCAACAATGAGCAGTTCTTC. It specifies CASSQEGGLANNEQFF.

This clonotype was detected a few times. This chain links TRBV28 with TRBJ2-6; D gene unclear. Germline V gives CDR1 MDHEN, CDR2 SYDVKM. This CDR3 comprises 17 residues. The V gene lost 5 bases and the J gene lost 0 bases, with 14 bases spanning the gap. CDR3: CASSIIRLISGANVLTF. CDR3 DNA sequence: TGTGCCAGCAGTATCATACGACTGATCTCTGGGGCCAACGTCCTGACTTTC.

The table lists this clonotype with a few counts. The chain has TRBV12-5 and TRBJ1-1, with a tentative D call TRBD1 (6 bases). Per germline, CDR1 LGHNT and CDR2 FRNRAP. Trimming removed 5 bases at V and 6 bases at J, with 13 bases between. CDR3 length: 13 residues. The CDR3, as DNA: TGTGCTAGTGGTATCGATACAGGGCCTGAAGCTTTCTTT. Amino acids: CASGIDTGPEAFF.

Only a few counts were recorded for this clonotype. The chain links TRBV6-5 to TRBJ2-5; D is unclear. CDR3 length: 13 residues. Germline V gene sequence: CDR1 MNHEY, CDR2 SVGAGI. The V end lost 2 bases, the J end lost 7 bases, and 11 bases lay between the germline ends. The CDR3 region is CASSYGNGWTQYF. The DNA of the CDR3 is TGTGCCAGCAGTTACGGGAATGGTTGGACCCAGTACTTC.

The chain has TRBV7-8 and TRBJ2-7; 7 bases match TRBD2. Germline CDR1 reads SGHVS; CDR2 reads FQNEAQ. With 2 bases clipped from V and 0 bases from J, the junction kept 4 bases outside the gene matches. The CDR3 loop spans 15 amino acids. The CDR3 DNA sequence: TGTGCCAGCAGCTTATCGGGACTATTCTCCTACGAGCAGTACTTC. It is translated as CASSLSGLFSYEQYF.